What follows are 32 T cell receptor beta chains derived from one specimen sequenced in a study of blood T cell repertoires in COVID-19. This table comes from immunoSEQ multiplex PCR, and its TCRdb copy is limited to in-frame clones, with some not included. The table includes some 150,000 clones, approximately 87% detected once. The sequencing input was peripheral blood. The receptors shown here come from a man in his fifties who had recovered from COVID-19.

The CDR3 nucleotides read TGTGCCACCAGTGACCCTGACAGGGGATACGGCTACACCTTC. Residues: CATSDPDRGYGYTF. The chain joins TRBV24-1 to TRBJ1-2, with 8 bases aligning to TRBD1. J lost 8 bases, V lost 4 bases, and 8 bases had no gene match. The CDR3 runs to 14 residues. Germline V gives CDR1 KGHDR, CDR2 SFDVKD.

This clone was detected only once. This chain joins TRBV7-2 and TRBJ2-5; D perhaps matches TRBD2 (5 bases). Germline V gives CDR1 SGHTA, CDR2 FQGNSA. Between the trimmed V and J ends, which lost 1 base and 2 bases, there was a span of 14 bases. This CDR3 is built from 16 residues. The CDR3 DNA reads TGTGCCAGCAGCTTAGTACCCGGACTCGGGCAAGAGACCCAGTACTTC. It yields the protein CASSLVPGLGQETQYF.

This chain uses TRBV13 with TRBJ1-1; D gene ambiguous. V lost 1 base to trimming and J lost 4 bases, with 10 bases between them. The CDR3 loop spans 14 amino acids. CDR1 and CDR2 from the germline V gene are PRHDT and FYEKMQ (reference sequence). The CDR3 protein is CASSLVLRITEAFF. CDR3 DNA: TGTGCCAGCAGCTTAGTACTGAGAATCACTGAAGCTTTCTTT. Combining the CDR3 with reference TRBV13 and TRBJ1-1 gives the whole variable domain AAGVIQSPRHLIKEKRETATLKCYPIPRHDTVYWYQQGPGQDPQFLISFYEKMQSDKGSIPDRFSAQQFSDYHSELNMSSLELGDSALYFCASSLVLRITEAFFGQGTRLTVV.

In its sample, this clone was seen once. The chain couples TRBV6-5 to TRBJ2-2, with D unresolved. Germline assignment: CDR1 MNHEY and CDR2 SVGAGI. CDR3 length: 13 residues. The V and J ends lost 5 bases and 4 bases respectively, with 8 bases between them. The CDR3 spells CASSPSLTGELFF. In DNA, the CDR3 is TGTGCCAGCAGTCCCTCCCTCACCGGGGAGCTGTTTTTT.

The gene calls are TRBV21-1 and TRBJ1-5; the DNA was not used to check the table's D call, TRBD1. TRBV21-1 corresponds to a pseudogene. The CDR3 is 12 amino acids. The CDR3: CASSNRVLPQHF. The CDR3 bases are TGTGCCAGCAGCAACAGGGTTCTCCCCCAGCATTTT.

The DNA for the CDR3 is TGCGCCAGCAGTAATGCCGGGACTAGAGGTGTGCATGAGCAGTTCTTC. Residues: CASSNAGTRGVHEQFF. The rearrangement links TRBV10-1 to TRBJ2-1; 8 positions agree with TRBD2. Germline lookup yields CDR1 WNHNN and CDR2 SYGVQD (reference sequence). Trimming removed 5 bases from V and 8 bases from J; junction bases left unmatched: 14. The CDR3 is made up of 16 amino acids.

J is TRBJ1-2 and V is TRBV6-1, with D perhaps matching TRBD1 (5 bases). Germline assignment: CDR1 MNHNS and CDR2 SASEGT. V was cut by 4 bases and J by 1 base, with 25 bases left in between. The CDR3 spans 19 residues. The CDR3 region is CASSARFTGRRRGNYGYTF. The CDR3 region has the DNA TGTGCCAGCAGTGCGCGCTTTACGGGCAGGCGGAGGGGTAACTATGGCTACACCTTC.

The genes are TRBV19 and TRBJ2-1; TRBD2 might be the D (6 bases). Trimming took off 3 bases at V and 3 bases at J, with 9 bases between the two ends. Germline CDR1 reads LNHDA; CDR2 reads SQIVND (reference sequence). CDR3 length equals 14 residues. The CDR3 bases are TGTGCCAGTAGTATCGGCGGGGTCTACAATGAGCAGTTCTTC. It specifies CASSIGGVYNEQFF.

The J gene is TRBJ1-1, the V gene TRBV7-9; weak D call: TRBD1 (5 bases). Germline V gives CDR1 SEHNR, CDR2 FQNEAQ (reference sequence). CDR3 length: 15 residues. V lost 5 bases, J lost 3 bases, and 16 bases lay in between. The CDR3 region has the DNA TGTGCCAGCAGCAAGGGGTGGGGCCAAGACACTGAAGCTTTCTTT. This encodes CASSKGWGQDTEAFF.

The chain carries TRBV5-1 and TRBJ1-3; D is possibly TRBD1 (6 bases). In germline, CDR1 is SGHRS, CDR2 YFSETQ. Trimming shortened V by 2 bases and J by 0 bases, and 18 bases separated the two germline ends. The CDR3 is 18 residues long. The CDR3 nucleotides read TGCGCCAGCAGCTTAAACGGACAGCCGCTCCACTCTGGAAACACCATATATTTT. Amino acid sequence: CASSLNGQPLHSGNTIYF.

The chain recombines TRBV11-2 with TRBJ2-2; D perhaps matches TRBD2 (6 bases). Trimming took off 2 bases at V and 3 bases at J, with 10 bases between the two ends. There are 15 residues in the CDR3. The V gene's germline CDR1 is SGHAT and CDR2 FQNNGV. CDR3 coding DNA: TGTGCCAGCAGCTTAATAGGGACTTACACCGGGGAGCTGTTTTTT. Protein: CASSLIGTYTGELFF.

The chain has TRBV7-2 and TRBJ2-7, with 8 bases lining up with TRBD1. CDR1 SGHTA and CDR2 FQGNSA come from the germline V gene. With V trimmed by 5 bases and J by 3 bases, 15 bases remained unmatched. This CDR3 spans 17 amino acids. This CDR3 reads CASSPWTGLSKNYEQYF. The CDR3 coding sequence is TGTGCCAGCAGCCCATGGACAGGGCTCTCGAAAAACTACGAGCAGTACTTC.

V usage is TRBV7-2 and J usage is TRBJ1-2, with 8 bases lining up with TRBD1. This CDR3 is built from 13 residues. Germline V gene data show CDR1 as SGHTA and CDR2 as FQGNSA. J gave up 7 bases and V 7 bases, and 8 bases lay outside the gene matches. For the CDR3, the DNA is TGTGCCAGCACCCGGCAGGGGGCGGGTGGCTACACCTTC. Amino acid sequence: CASTRQGAGGYTF.

The gene calls are TRBV7-3 and TRBJ2-1, with 9 bases fitting TRBD2. Losses at the gene ends were 0 bases for V and 3 bases for J; bases not matched to a gene: 3. Germline V gene sequence: CDR1 SGHTA, CDR2 FQGTGA. The CDR3 contains 16 residues. For the CDR3, the DNA is TGTGCCAGCAGCTTAACATTGACTAGCGGCTACAATGAGCAGTTCTTC. Amino acids: CASSLTLTSGYNEQFF.

V is TRBV6-5 and J is TRBJ1-4; tentatively, D is TRBD1 (5 bases). Trimming pared 3 bases from V and 4 bases from J, leaving 12 bases between. This CDR3 region has 15 residues. The V gene's germline CDR1 is MNHEY and CDR2 SVGAGI. For the CDR3, the DNA is TGTGCCAGCAGTTATGGGGGGTCTCTTAATGAAAAACTGTTTTTT. It is translated as CASSYGGSLNEKLFF.

This clone has a handful of counts. The chain has TRBV11-2 and TRBJ2-2; D gene uncertain. The V end was cut by 5 bases, the J end by 0 bases, with 4 bases between. CDR3 length: 13 amino acids. Looked up from germline, CDR1 is SGHAT and CDR2 is FQNNGV. This chain's CDR3 is CASSHTNTGELFF. In DNA, the CDR3 is TGTGCCAGCAGCCACACGAACACCGGGGAGCTGTTTTTT.

The gene calls are TRBV27 and TRBJ2-1; D call uncertain. The CDR3 sequence is 14 residues long. V was trimmed by 3 bases and J by 0 bases, leaving 6 bases between them. Germline V CDR1 and CDR2: MNHEY, SMNVEV (reference sequence). DNA for the CDR3: TGTGCCAGCAGTTTTAGGAGCTCCTACAATGAGCAGTTCTTC. Its translation: CASSFRSSYNEQFF.

The chain uses TRBV2 and TRBJ1-5; D perhaps matches TRBD1 (6 bases). The germline V and J ends were trimmed by 2 bases and 2 bases, with 10 bases remaining between them. The CDR3 has 15 amino acids. Per the germline V gene, CDR1 is SNHLY and CDR2 is FYNNEI. CDR3 DNA sequence: TGTGCCAGCAGTGAATTTCGACAGGGCAATCAGCCCCAGCATTTT. Translation: CASSEFRQGNQPQHF. Supplemented by reference TRBV2 and TRBJ1-5, the full variable domain reads EPEVTQTPSHQVTQMGQEVILRCVPISNHLYFYWYRQILGQKVEFLVSFYNNEISEKSEIFDDQFSVERPDGSNFTLKIRSTKLEDSAMYFCASSEFRQGNQPQHFGDGTRLSIL.

A few counts support this clone. The chain joins TRBV19 to TRBJ2-5, with D possibly being TRBD2 (5 bases). The CDR3 is 15 residues long. CDR1 and CDR2 from the germline V gene are LNHDA and SQIVND (reference sequence). Trimming took off 5 bases at V and 1 base at J, with 14 bases between the two ends. This CDR3 is CASSANPGVQETQYF. CDR3 sequence (DNA): TGTGCCAGTAGTGCAAATCCCGGGGTCCAAGAGACCCAGTACTTC.

The J gene is TRBJ2-7, the V gene TRBV27, with a weak D call TRBD1 (5 bases). CDR3 size: 13 residues. Trimming stripped 5 bases from V and 4 bases from J, with 12 bases between. From germline, CDR1 is MNHEY and CDR2 SMNVEV (reference sequence). CDR3 residues: CASSPSPGYEQYF. The CDR3 DNA follows: TGTGCCAGCAGTCCCTCCCCAGGGTACGAGCAGTACTTC.

V is TRBV7-2 and J is TRBJ2-7; 11 bases fit TRBD2. Trimming removed 1 base from V and 3 bases from J; junction bases left unmatched: 5. In germline, CDR1 is SGHTA, CDR2 FQGNSA. CDR3 size: 16 residues. The CDR3 reads CASSLEGTSGGYEQYF. For the CDR3, the DNA is TGTGCCAGCAGCTTAGAAGGAACTAGCGGGGGCTACGAGCAGTACTTC.

This rearrangement joins TRBV6-5 to TRBJ1-3; 7 nucleotides match TRBD1. The germline CDR1 and CDR2 sequences are MNHEY and SVGAGI. The V and J ends lost 5 bases and 5 bases, in that order; junction bases with no gene match: 6. This CDR3 is built from 14 residues. CDR3 DNA: TGTGCCAGCAGTCCGACAGGGATAAGAAACACCATATATTTT. This gives the protein CASSPTGIRNTIYF.

This clone was seen only once. This chain links TRBV10-3 with TRBJ2-7, with 11 bases that match TRBD1. This CDR3 region has 14 residues. Germline loops: CDR1 ENHRY, CDR2 SYGVKD. V dropped 5 bases and J dropped 2; count of bases not matched to a gene: 2. The CDR3 DNA reads TGTGCCATCAGTAAGGGACAGGGGGCCTACGAGCAGTACTTC. Encoded protein: CAISKGQGAYEQYF.

This chain links TRBV7-6 with TRBJ1-2; maybe TRBD1 (6 bases). CDR3 length equals 16 residues. CDR1 and CDR2 from the germline V gene are SGHVS and FNYEAQ. V was trimmed by 0 bases and J by 2 bases, leaving 13 bases between them. CDR3 in DNA: TGTGCCAGCAGCTTAGCCCCTACAGGGAACAACTATGGCTACACCTTC. This sequence encodes CASSLAPTGNNYGYTF.

This chain uses TRBV5-1 with TRBJ2-2, with 8 bases fitting TRBD1. Germline V lookup: CDR1 SGHRS, CDR2 YFSETQ. Unmatched junction bases numbered 3, after V lost 4 bases and J lost 1 base. The length of the CDR3 is 15 residues. The CDR3 sequence: CASSPGTGNTGELFF. The CDR3 DNA follows: TGCGCCAGCAGCCCAGGGACAGGGAACACCGGGGAGCTGTTTTTT.

The genes are TRBV27 and TRBJ1-4; the match to TRBD1 covers 10 bases. Losses at the gene ends were 1 base for V and 8 bases for J; bases not matched to a gene: 13. This CDR3 comprises 18 residues. Germline V gene sequence: CDR1 MNHEY, CDR2 SMNVEV (reference sequence). The chain's CDR3 is CASSLLTPDRDRGEKLFF. DNA of the CDR3: TGTGCCAGCAGTTTATTAACGCCTGACCGGGACAGGGGAGAAAAACTGTTTTTT.

This clone was counted only a few times. The rearrangement uses TRBV5-5 and TRBJ1-6; D unresolved. The V end lost 1 base, the J end lost 5 bases, and 7 bases lay between the germline ends. CDR3 length equals 14 residues. Germline CDR1 SGHKS, CDR2 YYEKEE (reference sequence). The CDR3 nucleotides read TGTGCCAGCAGCTTGCGAGCAAATAATTCACCCCTCCACTTT. Translated: CASSLRANNSPLHF.

This rearrangement joins TRBV6-5 to TRBJ1-4; D is possibly TRBD1 (6 bases). The V and J ends lost 6 bases and 0 bases respectively, with 11 bases between them. The CDR3 contains 15 residues. Germline V gene sequence: CDR1 MNHEY, CDR2 SVGAGI. CDR3 sequence (DNA): TGTGCCAGCAGAAGACAGGTCGCAACTAATGAAAAACTGTTTTTT. This codes for CASRRQVATNEKLFF.

The V and J genes are TRBV4-1 and TRBJ1-1; TRBD1 is a possible D gene (5 bases). The CDR3 contains 15 residues. CDR1 and CDR2 (germline): MGHRA, YSYEKL. Trimming removed 5 bases from V and 6 bases from J, with 19 bases in between. CDR3 residues: CASSTRAPGGAEAFF. The CDR3 coding sequence is TGCGCCAGCAGCACGCGTGCCCCTGGGGGGGCTGAAGCTTTCTTT.

This chain connects TRBV7-2 to TRBJ1-2; D gene uncertain. V was shortened by 2 bases and J by 0 bases, with 13 bases between the two germline ends. This CDR3 region has 16 residues. Germline V CDR1 and CDR2: SGHTA, FQGNSA. CDR3 residues: CASSLILVGANYGYTF. Written as DNA, the CDR3 is TGTGCCAGCAGCTTAATATTGGTAGGAGCTAACTATGGCTACACCTTC.

The CDR3 DNA sequence: TGTGCCAGTAGTATAGCCTATAAAGCGAACACCGGGGAGCTGTTTTTT. Its protein is CASSIAYKANTGELFF. V and J are TRBV19 and TRBJ2-2; no clear D gene. Germline lookup yields CDR1 LNHDA and CDR2 SQIVND (reference sequence). This CDR3 contains 16 residues. V lost 1 base to trimming and J lost 0 bases, with 9 bases between them.

The chain uses TRBV3-1 (or the pseudogene TRBV3-2) and TRBJ1-5; D perhaps matches TRBD1 (5 bases). The ends were cut back, 3 bases at V and 3 bases at J, with 12 bases in the middle. The CDR3 has 15 residues. Germline-derived CDR1 and CDR2 are LGHDT and YNNKEL (reference sequence). CDR3 nucleotide sequence: TGTGCCAGCAGCCAGTTCCAGGGATTCAATCAGCCCCAGCATTTT. This encodes CASSQFQGFNQPQHF.